This TCR beta chain was profiled in a study of blood T cell repertoires in COVID-19. Study overall: Sites in the United States, Italy and Spain provided acute and convalescent COVID-19 samples.

This CDR3 spans 18 amino acids. The V end was cut by 6 bases, the J end by 3 bases, with 26 bases between. CDR1 is SGHDN, CDR2 FVKESK, per germline. How the authors handled the data: For nucleated cells, counts were estimated from reference gene primer amplification. Data came from immunoSEQ multiplex PCR; TCRdb stores just in-frame clones and leaves some out. The DNA gave D and trimming, while V, J and clone size come from that table. Of fewer than 40,000 clones listed, roughly nine tenths were seen once; the top ten hold roughly 25%. This clone was counted a few times. The chain joins TRBV14 to TRBJ1-1; a possible D gene is TRBD1 (5 bases). Material for sequencing was peripheral blood. This TCR came from an elderly woman with active or convalescent COVID-19. CDR3 protein: CASSPTLSWVRGHTEAFF. The CDR3 bases are TGTGCCAGCAGTCCTACCCTGTCTTGGGTTAGGGGCCACACTGAAGCTTTCTTT.